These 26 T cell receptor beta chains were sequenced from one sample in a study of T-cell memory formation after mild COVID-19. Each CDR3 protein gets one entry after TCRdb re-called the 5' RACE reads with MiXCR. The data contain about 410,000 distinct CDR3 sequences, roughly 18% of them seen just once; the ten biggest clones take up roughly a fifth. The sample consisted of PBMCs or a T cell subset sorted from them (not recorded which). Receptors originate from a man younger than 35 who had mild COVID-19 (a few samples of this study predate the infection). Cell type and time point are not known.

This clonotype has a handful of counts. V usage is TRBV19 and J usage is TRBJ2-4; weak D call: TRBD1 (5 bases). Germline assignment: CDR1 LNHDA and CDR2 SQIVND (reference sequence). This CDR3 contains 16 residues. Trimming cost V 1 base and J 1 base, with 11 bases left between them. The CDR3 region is CASSIAGRVAKNIQYF. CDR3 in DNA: TGTGCCAGTAGTATAGCGGGCAGGGTTGCCAAAAACATTCAGTACTTC.

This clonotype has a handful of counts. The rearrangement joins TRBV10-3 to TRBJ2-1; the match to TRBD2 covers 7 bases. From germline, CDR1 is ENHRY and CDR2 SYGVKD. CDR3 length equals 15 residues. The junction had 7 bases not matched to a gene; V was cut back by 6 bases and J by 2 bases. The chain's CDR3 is CAISSPGLTYNEQFF. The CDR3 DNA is TGTGCCATCAGCAGTCCGGGACTAACCTACAATGAGCAGTTCTTC.

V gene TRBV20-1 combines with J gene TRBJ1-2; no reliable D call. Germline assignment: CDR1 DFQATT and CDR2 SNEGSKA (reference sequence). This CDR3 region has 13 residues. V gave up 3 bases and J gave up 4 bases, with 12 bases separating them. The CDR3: CSASLPGSYGYTF. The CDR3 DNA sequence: TGCAGTGCTAGTCTTCCCGGGAGCTATGGCTACACCTTC.

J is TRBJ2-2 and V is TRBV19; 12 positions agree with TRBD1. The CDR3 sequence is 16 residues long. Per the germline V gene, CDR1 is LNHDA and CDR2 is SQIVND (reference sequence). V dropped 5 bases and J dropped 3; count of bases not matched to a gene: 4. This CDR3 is CASSPGTGGDTGELFF. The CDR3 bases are TGTGCCAGTAGTCCCGGGACAGGGGGCGACACCGGGGAGCTGTTTTTT.

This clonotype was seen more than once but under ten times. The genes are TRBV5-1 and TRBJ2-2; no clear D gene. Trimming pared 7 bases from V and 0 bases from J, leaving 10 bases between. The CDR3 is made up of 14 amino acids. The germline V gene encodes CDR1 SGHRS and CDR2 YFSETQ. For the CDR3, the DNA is TGCGCCAGCGGTTGGGCTTCGAACACCGGGGAGCTGTTTTTT. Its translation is CASGWASNTGELFF.

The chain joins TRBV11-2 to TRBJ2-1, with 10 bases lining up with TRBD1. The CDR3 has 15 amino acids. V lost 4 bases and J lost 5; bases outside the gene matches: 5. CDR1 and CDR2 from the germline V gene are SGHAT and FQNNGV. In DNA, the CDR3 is TGTGCCAGCAGCTCTGACAGGGGGCTTAACAATGAGCAGTTCTTC. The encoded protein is CASSSDRGLNNEQFF.

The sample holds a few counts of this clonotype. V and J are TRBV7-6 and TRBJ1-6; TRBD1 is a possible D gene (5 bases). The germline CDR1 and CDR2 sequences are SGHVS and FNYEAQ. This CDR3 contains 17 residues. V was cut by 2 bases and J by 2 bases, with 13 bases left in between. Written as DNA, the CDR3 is TGTGCCAGCAGCTTACGGGGTCAAGGGGCCTATAATTCACCCCTCCACTTT. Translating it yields CASSLRGQGAYNSPLHF. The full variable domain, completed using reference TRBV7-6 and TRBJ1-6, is GAGVSQSPRYKVTKRGQDVALRCDPISGHVSLYWYRQALGQGPEFLTYFNYEAQQDKSGLPNDRFSAERPEGSISTLTIQRTEQRDSAMYRCASSLRGQGAYNSPLHFGNGTRLTVT.

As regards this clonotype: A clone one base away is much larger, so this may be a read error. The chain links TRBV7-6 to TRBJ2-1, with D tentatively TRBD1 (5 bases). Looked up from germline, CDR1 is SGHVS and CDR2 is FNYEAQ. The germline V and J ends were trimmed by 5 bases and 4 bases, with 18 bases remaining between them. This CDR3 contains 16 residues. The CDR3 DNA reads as TGTGCCAGCAGCGACTCTTCGGACATGGGATACAATGAGCAGTTCTTC. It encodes CASSDSSDMGYNEQFF.

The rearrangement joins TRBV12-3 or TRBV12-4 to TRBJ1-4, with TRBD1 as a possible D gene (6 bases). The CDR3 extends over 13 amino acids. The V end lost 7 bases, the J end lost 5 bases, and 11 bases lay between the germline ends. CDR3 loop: CASKGGWNEKLFF. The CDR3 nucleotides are TGTGCCAGCAAAGGGGGATGGAATGAAAAACTGTTTTTT.

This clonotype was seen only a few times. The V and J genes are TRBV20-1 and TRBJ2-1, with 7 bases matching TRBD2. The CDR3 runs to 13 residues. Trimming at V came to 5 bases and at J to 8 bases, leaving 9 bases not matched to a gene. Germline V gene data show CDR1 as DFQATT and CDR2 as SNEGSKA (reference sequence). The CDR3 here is CSAHGLVGHEQFF. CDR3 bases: TGCAGTGCTCACGGACTAGTGGGGCATGAGCAGTTCTTC.

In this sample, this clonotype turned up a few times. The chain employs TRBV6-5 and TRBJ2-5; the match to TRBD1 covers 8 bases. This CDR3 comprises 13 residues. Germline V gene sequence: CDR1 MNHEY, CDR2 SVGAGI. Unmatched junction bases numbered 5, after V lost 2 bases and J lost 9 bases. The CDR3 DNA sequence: TGTGCCAGCAGTTACAAGACAGGGGTTGCCCAGTACTTC. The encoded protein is CASSYKTGVAQYF.

CDR3 region: CASSFGQTGNTIYF. The DNA of the CDR3 is TGCGCCAGCAGCTTTGGTCAGACTGGAAACACCATATATTTT. This chain uses TRBV5-1 with TRBJ1-3; no clear D. This CDR3 is built from 14 residues. CDR1 and CDR2 (germline): SGHRS, YFSETQ. V was clipped by 2 bases and J by 2 bases, with 8 bases between them. Looking up the rest from reference TRBV5-1 and TRBJ1-3 gives the full variable domain: KAGVTQTPRYLIKTRGQQVTLSCSPISGHRSVSWYQQTPGQGLQFLFEYFSETQRNKGNFPGRFSGRQFSNSRSEMNVSTLELGDSALYLCASSFGQTGNTIYFGEGSWLTVV.

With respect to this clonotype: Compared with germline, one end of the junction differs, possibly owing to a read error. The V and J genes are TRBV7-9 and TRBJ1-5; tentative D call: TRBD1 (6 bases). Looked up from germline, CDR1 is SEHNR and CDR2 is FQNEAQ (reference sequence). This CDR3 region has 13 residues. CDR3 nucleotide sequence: TGTGCCAGAAGCTCCGCGGGGGCTCCGCCCCAGCATTTT. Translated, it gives CARSSAGAPPQHF.

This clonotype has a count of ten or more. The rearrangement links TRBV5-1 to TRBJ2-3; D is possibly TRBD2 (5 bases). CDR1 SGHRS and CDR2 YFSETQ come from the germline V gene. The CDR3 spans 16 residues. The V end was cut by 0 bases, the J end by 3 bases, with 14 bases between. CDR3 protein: CASSLDSGMGTDTQYF. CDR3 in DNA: TGCGCCAGCAGCTTGGATTCGGGAATGGGAACAGATACGCAGTATTTT.

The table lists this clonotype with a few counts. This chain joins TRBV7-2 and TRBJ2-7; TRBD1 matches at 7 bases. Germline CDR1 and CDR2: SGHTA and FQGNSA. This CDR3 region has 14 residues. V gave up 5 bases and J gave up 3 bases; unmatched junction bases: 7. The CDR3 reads CASSPDRAGYEQYF. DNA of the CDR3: TGTGCCAGCAGCCCCGACAGGGCGGGCTACGAGCAGTACTTC.

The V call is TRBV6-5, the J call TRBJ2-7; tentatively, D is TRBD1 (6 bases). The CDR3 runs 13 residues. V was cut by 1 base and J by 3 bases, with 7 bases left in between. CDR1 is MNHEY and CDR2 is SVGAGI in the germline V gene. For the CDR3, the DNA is TGTGCCAGCAGTTACTTACAGGGCTACGAGCAGTACGTC. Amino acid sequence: CASSYLQGYEQYV.

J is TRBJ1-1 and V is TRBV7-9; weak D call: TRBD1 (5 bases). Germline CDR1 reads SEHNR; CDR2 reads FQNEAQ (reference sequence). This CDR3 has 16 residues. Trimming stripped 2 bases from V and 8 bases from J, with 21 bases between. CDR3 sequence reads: CASSLTPGGGGPEAFF. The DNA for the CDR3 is TGTGCCAGCAGCTTAACCCCGGGAGGTGGGGGTCCGGAAGCTTTCTTT.

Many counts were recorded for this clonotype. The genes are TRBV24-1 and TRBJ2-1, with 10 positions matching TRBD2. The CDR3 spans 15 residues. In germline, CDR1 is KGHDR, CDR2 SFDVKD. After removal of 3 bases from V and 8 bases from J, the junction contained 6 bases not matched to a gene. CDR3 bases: TGTGCCACCAGTGATCCGGGACTAGCGACCCATGAGCAGTTCTTC. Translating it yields CATSDPGLATHEQFF.

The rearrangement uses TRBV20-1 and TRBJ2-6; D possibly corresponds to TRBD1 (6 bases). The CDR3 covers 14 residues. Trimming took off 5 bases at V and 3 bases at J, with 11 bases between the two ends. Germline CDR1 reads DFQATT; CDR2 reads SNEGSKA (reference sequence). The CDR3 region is CSARQGFGANVLTF. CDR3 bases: TGCAGTGCTCGGCAGGGGTTTGGGGCCAACGTCCTGACTTTC.

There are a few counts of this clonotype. The CDR3 region has the DNA TGCAGCGTTGTGTATCGGGCAGGGCGCACTGAAGCTTTCTTT. Amino acids: CSVVYRAGRTEAFF. V gene TRBV29-1 combines with J gene TRBJ1-1; D might be TRBD1 (5 bases). Germline values: CDR1 SQVTM, CDR2 ANQGSEA. CDR3 length: 14 amino acids. The V gene lost 4 bases and the J gene lost 4 bases, with 16 bases spanning the gap.

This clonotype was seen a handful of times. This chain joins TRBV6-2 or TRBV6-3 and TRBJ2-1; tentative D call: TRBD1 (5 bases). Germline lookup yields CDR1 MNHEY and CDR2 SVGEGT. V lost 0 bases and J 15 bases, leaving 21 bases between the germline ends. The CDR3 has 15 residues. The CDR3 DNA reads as TGTGCCAGCAGTTACTCTACAATGCCTTCAGGGCGGCTGTTCTTC. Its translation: CASSYSTMPSGRLFF.

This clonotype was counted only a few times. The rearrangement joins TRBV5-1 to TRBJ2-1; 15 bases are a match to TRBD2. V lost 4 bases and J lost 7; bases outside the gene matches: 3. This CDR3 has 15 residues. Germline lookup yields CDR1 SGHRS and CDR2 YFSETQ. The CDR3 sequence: CASSRTSGGGNEQFF. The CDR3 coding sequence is TGCGCCAGCAGCAGGACTAGCGGGGGGGGTAATGAGCAGTTCTTC.

CDR3 coding DNA: TGTGCCAGCAGCGCCGTTCAGGGGAGATACGAGCAGTACTTC. This encodes CASSAVQGRYEQYF. The chain employs TRBV7-8 and TRBJ2-7, with a possible D match to TRBD1 (6 bases). From germline, CDR1 is SGHVS and CDR2 FQNEAQ. This CDR3 is 14 amino acids long. Trimming shortened V by 5 bases and J by 4 bases, and 15 bases separated the two germline ends.

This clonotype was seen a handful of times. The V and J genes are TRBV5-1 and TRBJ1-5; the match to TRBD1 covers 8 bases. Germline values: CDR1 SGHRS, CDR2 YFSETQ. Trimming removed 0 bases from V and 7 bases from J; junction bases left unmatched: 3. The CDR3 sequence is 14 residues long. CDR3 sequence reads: CASSLVSGGQPQHF. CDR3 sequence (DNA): TGCGCCAGCAGCTTGGTTTCAGGGGGCCAGCCCCAGCATTTT.

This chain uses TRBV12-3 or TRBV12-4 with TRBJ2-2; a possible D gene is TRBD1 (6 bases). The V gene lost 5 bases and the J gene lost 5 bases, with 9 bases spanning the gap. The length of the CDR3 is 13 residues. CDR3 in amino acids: CASSKQGTGELFF. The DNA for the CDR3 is TGTGCCAGCAGTAAACAGGGTACCGGGGAGCTGTTTTTT.

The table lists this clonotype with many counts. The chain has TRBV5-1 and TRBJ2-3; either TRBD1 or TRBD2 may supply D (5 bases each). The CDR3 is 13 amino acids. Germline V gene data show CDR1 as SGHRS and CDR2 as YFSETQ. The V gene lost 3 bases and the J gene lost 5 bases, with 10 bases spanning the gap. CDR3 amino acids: CASSSGPGDTQYF. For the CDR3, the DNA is TGCGCCAGCAGCTCGGGACCAGGAGATACGCAGTATTTT. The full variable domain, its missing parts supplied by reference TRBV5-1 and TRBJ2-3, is KAGVTQTPRYLIKTRGQQVTLSCSPISGHRSVSWYQQTPGQGLQFLFEYFSETQRNKGNFPGRFSGRQFSNSRSEMNVSTLELGDSALYLCASSSGPGDTQYFGPGTRLTVL.